A selection of T cell receptor beta chains follows, all from one sample in a study of blood T cell repertoires in COVID-19. Clones were read by immunoSEQ multiplex PCR, and TCRdb kept only the in-frame ones, dropping some. This table holds hundreds of thousands of clones, 75% to 90% found once. The sequenced material came from PBMCs or T cells enriched from blood (not recorded which). These receptors were collected from a man aged 55-75 years who had recovered from COVID-19. Each CDR3 is given with its conserved first and last residue. D genes are given only for firm matches. Not every row has a clone size; where given, it reads once, few, many or a size class.

clone_size: NA
v_call: TRBV18
d_call: TRBD1
j_call: TRBJ1-4
cdr3_length: 14
cdr3_nt: TGTGCCAGCTCACCACGACAGGGAAATGAAAAACTGTTTTTT
cdr3_aa: CASSPRQGNEKLFF

clone_size: few
v_call: TRBV2
d_call: NA
j_call: TRBJ2-1
cdr3_length: 13
cdr3_nt: TGTGCCAGCAAAATGGAGGGTTACAATGAGCAGTTCTTC
cdr3_aa: CASKMEGYNEQFF

clone_size: once
v_call: TRBV18
d_call: TRBD1
j_call: TRBJ1-6
cdr3_length: 13
cdr3_nt: TGTGCCAGCTCACCAGGGACAGATTCACCCCTCCACTTT
cdr3_aa: CASSPGTDSPLHF

clone_size: NA
v_call: TRBV30
d_call: TRBD1
j_call: TRBJ1-1
cdr3_length: 15
cdr3_nt: TGTGCCTGGAGGGGGGACAGGGGGCCGCCCACTGAAGCTTTCTTT
cdr3_aa: CAWRGDRGPPTEAFF

clone_size: NA
v_call: TRBV2
d_call: NA
j_call: TRBJ2-5
cdr3_length: 13
cdr3_nt: TGTGCCAGCAGTGATAACAGCCCAGAGACCCAGTACTTC
cdr3_aa: CASSDNSPETQYF

clone_size: NA
v_call: TRBV20-1
d_call: TRBD2
j_call: TRBJ2-5
cdr3_length: 15
cdr3_nt: TGCAGTGCTAGTACTAGCGGGAGGGGTGGGGAGACCCAGTACTTC
cdr3_aa: CSASTSGRGGETQYF

clone_size: NA
v_call: TRBV5-8
d_call: NA
j_call: TRBJ2-1
cdr3_length: 16
cdr3_nt: TGTGCCAGCACCGGGTCCCAATCACGGACCTACAATGAGCAGTTCTTC
cdr3_aa: CASTGSQSRTYNEQFF

clone_size: NA
v_call: TRBV7-9
d_call: TRBD2
j_call: TRBJ2-1
cdr3_length: 14
cdr3_nt: TGTGCCACCCAAGGTCTAGCGGGATACAATGAGCAGTTCTTC
cdr3_aa: CATQGLAGYNEQFF

clone_size: NA
v_call: TRBV6-5
d_call: NA
j_call: TRBJ1-1
cdr3_length: 16
cdr3_nt: TGTGCCAGCAGTTACTCGAGATCAGGCAGAAGCACTGAAGCTTTCTTT
cdr3_aa: CASSYSRSGRSTEAFF

clone_size: NA
v_call: TRBV2
d_call: NA
j_call: TRBJ1-1
cdr3_length: 16
cdr3_nt: TGTGCCAGCAGTAAGCCCGGACAGACCATGAACACTGAAGCTTTCTTT
cdr3_aa: CASSKPGQTMNTEAFF

clone_size: NA
v_call: TRBV18
d_call: TRBD1
j_call: TRBJ2-7
cdr3_length: 14
cdr3_nt: TGTGCCAGCTCACCACAGACAGGGGGATACGAGCAGTACTTC
cdr3_aa: CASSPQTGGYEQYF

clone_size: NA
v_call: TRBV19
d_call: NA
j_call: TRBJ1-2
cdr3_length: 14
cdr3_nt: TGTGCCAGTAGTATGCCCGCACAGATCTATGGCTACACCTTC
cdr3_aa: CASSMPAQIYGYTF

clone_size: NA
v_call: TRBV6-4
d_call: NA
j_call: TRBJ1-1
cdr3_length: 14
cdr3_nt: TGTGCCAGCAACGACGGGGGGTTGAACACTGAAGCTTTCTTT
cdr3_aa: CASNDGGLNTEAFF

clone_size: NA
v_call: TRBV6-5
d_call: TRBD1
j_call: TRBJ1-1
cdr3_length: 15
cdr3_nt: TGTGCCAGCAGCCTAATCGACAGGGGCAACACTGAAGCTTTCTTT
cdr3_aa: CASSLIDRGNTEAFF

clone_size: NA
v_call: TRBV24-1
d_call: NA
j_call: TRBJ1-1
cdr3_length: 13
cdr3_nt: TGTGCCACCAGTAGGGGCTTGGGCACTGAAGCTTTCTTT
cdr3_aa: CATSRGLGTEAFF

clone_size: NA
v_call: TRBV9
d_call: NA
j_call: TRBJ1-5
cdr3_length: 14
cdr3_nt: TGTGCCAGCAGCGTAGACTTGGGCTCTCAGCCCCAGCATTTT
cdr3_aa: CASSVDLGSQPQHF

clone_size: NA
v_call: TRBV28
d_call: NA
j_call: TRBJ1-5
cdr3_length: 14
cdr3_nt: TGTGCCAGCAGGGGGTTACAGGAATCCCAGCCCCAGCATTTT
cdr3_aa: CASRGLQESQPQHF

clone_size: NA
v_call: TRBV3-1/TRBV3-2
d_call: TRBD1
j_call: TRBJ1-2
cdr3_length: 14
cdr3_nt: TGTGCCAGCAGCCAGATCGGACAGGGCGCCCTGTACACCTTC
cdr3_aa: CASSQIGQGALYTF

clone_size: few
v_call: TRBV11-2
d_call: NA
j_call: TRBJ1-5
cdr3_length: 15
cdr3_nt: TGTGCCAGCAGCTTGACAGGAGAACGGTATCAGCCCCAGCATTTT
cdr3_aa: CASSLTGERYQPQHF

clone_size: NA
v_call: TRBV2
d_call: TRBD1
j_call: TRBJ1-5
cdr3_length: 14
cdr3_nt: TGTGCCAGCAGTCGCGCTACAGGGGAACAGCCCCAGCATTTT
cdr3_aa: CASSRATGEQPQHF

clone_size: NA
v_call: TRBV2
d_call: NA
j_call: TRBJ2-1
cdr3_length: 13
cdr3_nt: TGTGCCAGCATCCGCCGCGCCTACAATGAGCAGTTCTTC
cdr3_aa: CASIRRAYNEQFF

clone_size: NA
v_call: TRBV7-3
d_call: NA
j_call: TRBJ2-1
cdr3_length: 16
cdr3_nt: TGTGCCAGCAGCTTAGCGGCGGATAGCTCCTACAATGAGCAGTTCTTC
cdr3_aa: CASSLAADSSYNEQFF

clone_size: NA
v_call: TRBV19
d_call: TRBD1
j_call: TRBJ1-6
cdr3_length: 15
cdr3_nt: TGTGCCAGTAGTCCCGGGACAGGGAGAAATTCACCCCTCCACTTT
cdr3_aa: CASSPGTGRNSPLHF

clone_size: NA
v_call: TRBV6-2/TRBV6-3
d_call: NA
j_call: TRBJ2-7
cdr3_length: 17
cdr3_nt: TGTGCCAGCAGTTACTCCCCAACCGGGTGGAGCTCCTACGAGCAGTACTTC
cdr3_aa: CASSYSPTGWSSYEQYF

clone_size: NA
v_call: TRBV27
d_call: TRBD1
j_call: TRBJ2-7
cdr3_length: 16
cdr3_nt: TGTGCCAGCAGTTTCCTTGGGGGGCAGGGGGCTAACGAGCAGTACTTC
cdr3_aa: CASSFLGGQGANEQYF

clone_size: NA
v_call: TRBV4-1
d_call: TRBD2
j_call: TRBJ2-2
cdr3_length: 18
cdr3_nt: TGCGCCAGCAGCCCAGTAGGACTAGCGGGAGTCGGCACCGGGGAGCTGTTTTTT
cdr3_aa: CASSPVGLAGVGTGELFF

clone_size: NA
v_call: TRBV10-3
d_call: NA
j_call: TRBJ1-3
cdr3_length: 15
cdr3_nt: TGTGCCAAATATGGGGAGGGGATTATTGGAAACACCATATATTTT
cdr3_aa: CAKYGEGIIGNTIYF

clone_size: once
v_call: TRBV3-1/TRBV3-2
d_call: TRBD2
j_call: TRBJ2-1
cdr3_length: 15
cdr3_nt: TGTGCCAGCAGCCAAGGGTTTAGCGGGGGCGGCGGGCAGTTCTTC
cdr3_aa: CASSQGFSGGGGQFF

clone_size: NA
v_call: TRBV5-1
d_call: NA
j_call: TRBJ2-7
cdr3_length: 16
cdr3_nt: TGCGCCAGCAGCTTGGTAAGTGGCCTGGGAGGCTACGAGCAGTACTTC
cdr3_aa: CASSLVSGLGGYEQYF

clone_size: once
v_call: TRBV9
d_call: NA
j_call: TRBJ2-3
cdr3_length: 15
cdr3_nt: TGTGCCAGCAGCGTAGTAGGGGGGGAACCAGATACGCAGTATTTT
cdr3_aa: CASSVVGGEPDTQYF

clone_size: NA
v_call: TRBV6-1
d_call: TRBD2
j_call: TRBJ2-1
cdr3_length: 18
cdr3_nt: TGTGCCAGCAGTGAGAGAGGGAGCGGGGCGGGCTCCTACAATGAGCAGTTCTTC
cdr3_aa: CASSERGSGAGSYNEQFF

clone_size: NA
v_call: TRBV30
d_call: TRBD1
j_call: TRBJ1-1
cdr3_length: 12
cdr3_nt: TGTGCCGGTGAAAGACAGGGGGCAAAAGCTTTCTTT
cdr3_aa: CAGERQGAKAFF

clone_size: NA
v_call: TRBV7-3
d_call: NA
j_call: TRBJ1-3
cdr3_length: 16
cdr3_nt: TGTGCCAGCAGCCCCGGGCGGGAGGTCTCTGGAAACACCATATATTTT
cdr3_aa: CASSPGREVSGNTIYF

clone_size: NA
v_call: TRBV10-1
d_call: TRBD2
j_call: TRBJ2-2
cdr3_length: 14
cdr3_nt: TGCGCCAGCAGCCGGGGAGGGACCACCGGGGAGCTGTTTTTT
cdr3_aa: CASSRGGTTGELFF

clone_size: NA
v_call: TRBV9
d_call: TRBD2
j_call: TRBJ2-7
cdr3_length: 15
cdr3_nt: TGTGCCAGCAGCGTAGGACTAGCGGGAGCCTACGAGCAGTACTTC
cdr3_aa: CASSVGLAGAYEQYF

clone_size: NA
v_call: TRBV4-2
d_call: TRBD2
j_call: TRBJ2-2
cdr3_length: 14
cdr3_nt: TGTGCCAGCAGCCAGAGCGGGAGAACCGGGGAGCTGTTTTTT
cdr3_aa: CASSQSGRTGELFF

clone_size: NA
v_call: TRBV11-2
d_call: TRBD1
j_call: TRBJ1-2
cdr3_length: 14
cdr3_nt: TGTGCCAGCAGCTTAGGAACAGGGGGTTATGGCTACACCTTC
cdr3_aa: CASSLGTGGYGYTF

clone_size: NA
v_call: TRBV5-4
d_call: TRBD1
j_call: TRBJ1-1
cdr3_length: 15
cdr3_nt: TGTGCCAGCAGCTCGGGACAGGGATTTAACACTGAAGCTTTCTTT
cdr3_aa: CASSSGQGFNTEAFF

clone_size: NA
v_call: TRBV28
d_call: NA
j_call: TRBJ2-5
cdr3_length: 16
cdr3_nt: TGTGCCAGCAGCCCCTCGGGACTTGGACCTCAAGAGACCCAGTACTTC
cdr3_aa: CASSPSGLGPQETQYF

clone_size: NA
v_call: TRBV6-5
d_call: NA
j_call: TRBJ2-2
cdr3_length: 14
cdr3_nt: TGTGCCAGCAGTTACGAGACAGGCCACGGGGAGCTGTTTTTT
cdr3_aa: CASSYETGHGELFF

clone_size: NA
v_call: TRBV5-1
d_call: TRBD1
j_call: TRBJ2-1
cdr3_length: 14
cdr3_nt: TGCGCCAGCAGCTTGGGACAGGGGGTGTATGAGCAGTTCTTC
cdr3_aa: CASSLGQGVYEQFF

clone_size: NA
v_call: TRBV18
d_call: NA
j_call: TRBJ1-1
cdr3_length: 14
cdr3_nt: TGTGCCAGCTCACCGCAAGGACAACTCACTGAAGCTTTCTTT
cdr3_aa: CASSPQGQLTEAFF

clone_size: NA
v_call: TRBV5-1
d_call: NA
j_call: TRBJ2-2
cdr3_length: 15
cdr3_nt: TGCGCCAGCAGCTTCGAAATGGAGCGTTCCGGGGAGCTGTTTTTT
cdr3_aa: CASSFEMERSGELFF

clone_size: NA
v_call: TRBV18
d_call: TRBD1
j_call: TRBJ1-1
cdr3_length: 15
cdr3_nt: TGTGCCAGCTCAGTATCCGGGACAGGGGGCACTGAAGCTTTCTTT
cdr3_aa: CASSVSGTGGTEAFF

clone_size: NA
v_call: TRBV10-1
d_call: TRBD1
j_call: TRBJ2-7
cdr3_length: 14
cdr3_nt: TGCGCCAGCAGTGAGTCCAGGGGGCGGCACGAGCAGTACTTC
cdr3_aa: CASSESRGRHEQYF

clone_size: NA
v_call: TRBV4-2
d_call: NA
j_call: TRBJ1-1
cdr3_length: 15
cdr3_nt: TGTGCCAGCAGCCAAGACCCCAGGCGGGAGACTGAAGCTTTCTTT
cdr3_aa: CASSQDPRRETEAFF

clone_size: NA
v_call: TRBV24-1
d_call: NA
j_call: TRBJ1-5
cdr3_length: 15
cdr3_nt: TGTGCCACCAGTGCGGGGATCTATAGCAATCAGCCCCAGCATTTT
cdr3_aa: CATSAGIYSNQPQHF

clone_size: NA
v_call: TRBV28
d_call: NA
j_call: TRBJ1-2
cdr3_length: 13
cdr3_nt: TGTGCCAGCAGTTTGGGGCGGAACTATGGCTACACCTTC
cdr3_aa: CASSLGRNYGYTF

clone_size: NA
v_call: TRBV29-1
d_call: NA
j_call: TRBJ1-5
cdr3_length: 13
cdr3_nt: TGCAGCGTTGCCGACGGGGGCAATCAGCCCCAGCATTTT
cdr3_aa: CSVADGGNQPQHF

clone_size: NA
v_call: TRBV15
d_call: TRBD1
j_call: TRBJ1-3
cdr3_length: 16
cdr3_nt: TGTGCCACCAGCAGAGATACGACAGGGTTCGGAAACACCATATATTTT
cdr3_aa: CATSRDTTGFGNTIYF

clone_size: NA
v_call: TRBV6-5
d_call: TRBD1
j_call: TRBJ1-1
cdr3_length: 12
cdr3_nt: TGTGCCAGCAGTTACGGCAGGGGGCAAGCTTTCTTT
cdr3_aa: CASSYGRGQAFF

clone_size: NA
v_call: TRBV19
d_call: NA
j_call: TRBJ1-5
cdr3_length: 13
cdr3_nt: TGTGCCAGTCATTCGAGGGGGAATCAGCCCCAGCATTTT
cdr3_aa: CASHSRGNQPQHF

clone_size: NA
v_call: TRBV7-8
d_call: NA
j_call: TRBJ1-5
cdr3_length: 17
cdr3_nt: TGTGCCAGCAGCTTAATGGTGGCAGGGCACCCCATGGTGGCCCAGCATTTT
cdr3_aa: CASSLMVAGHPMVAQHF